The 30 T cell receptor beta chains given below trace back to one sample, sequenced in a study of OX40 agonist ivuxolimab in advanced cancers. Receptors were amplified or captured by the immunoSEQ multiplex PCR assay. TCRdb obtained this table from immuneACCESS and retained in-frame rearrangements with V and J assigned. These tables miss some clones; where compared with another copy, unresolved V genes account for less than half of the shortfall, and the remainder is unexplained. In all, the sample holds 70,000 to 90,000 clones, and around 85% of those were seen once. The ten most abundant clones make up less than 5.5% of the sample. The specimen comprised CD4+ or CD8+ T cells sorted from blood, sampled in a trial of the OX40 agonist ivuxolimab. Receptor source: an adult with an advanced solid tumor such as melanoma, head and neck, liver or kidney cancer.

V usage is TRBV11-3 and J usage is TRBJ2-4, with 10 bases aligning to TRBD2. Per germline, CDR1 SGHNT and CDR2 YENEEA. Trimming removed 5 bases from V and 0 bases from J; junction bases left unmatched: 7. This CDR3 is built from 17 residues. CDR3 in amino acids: CASSPGLAELAKNIQYF. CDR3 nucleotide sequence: TGTGCCAGCAGCCCAGGACTAGCGGAACTAGCCAAAAACATTCAGTACTTC.

CDR3 loop: CASSRSSWAEQFF. Here the CDR3 DNA reads TGTGCCAGTAGTAGAAGTTCGTGGGCTGAGCAGTTCTTC. This chain uses TRBV19 with TRBJ2-1; D call uncertain. Trimming stripped 4 bases from V and 9 bases from J, with 13 bases between. The CDR3 contains 13 residues. Per the germline V gene, CDR1 is LNHDA and CDR2 is SQIVND (reference sequence). The variable domain in full, with the rest retrieved from reference TRBV19 and TRBJ2-1, is DGGITQSPKYLFRKEGQNVTLSCEQNLNHDAMYWYRQDPGQGLRLIYYSQIVNDFQKGDIAEGYSVSREKKESFPLTVTSAQKNPTAFYLCASSRSSWAEQFFGPGTRLTVL.

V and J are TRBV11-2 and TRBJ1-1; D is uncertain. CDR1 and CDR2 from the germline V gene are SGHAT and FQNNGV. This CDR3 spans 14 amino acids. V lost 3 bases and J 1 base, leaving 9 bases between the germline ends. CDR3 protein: CASSFITTNTEAFF. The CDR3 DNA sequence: TGTGCCAGCAGCTTTATCACTACGAACACTGAAGCTTTCTTT.

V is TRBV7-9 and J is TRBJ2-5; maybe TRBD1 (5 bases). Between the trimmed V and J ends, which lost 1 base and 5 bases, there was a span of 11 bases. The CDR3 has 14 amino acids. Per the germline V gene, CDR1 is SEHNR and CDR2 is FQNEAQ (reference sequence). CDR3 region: CASSLGVGVETQYF. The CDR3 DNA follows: TGTGCCAGCAGCTTAGGGGTAGGGGTGGAGACCCAGTACTTC.

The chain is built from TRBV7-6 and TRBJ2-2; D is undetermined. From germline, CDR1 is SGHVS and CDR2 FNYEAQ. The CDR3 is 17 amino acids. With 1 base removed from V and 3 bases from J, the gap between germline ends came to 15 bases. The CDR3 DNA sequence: TGTGCCAGCAGCTTAGAGGCAGGACCGCAAGACACCGGGGAGCTGTTTTTT. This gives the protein CASSLEAGPQDTGELFF. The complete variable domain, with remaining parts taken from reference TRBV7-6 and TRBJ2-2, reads GAGVSQSPRYKVTKRGQDVALRCDPISGHVSLYWYRQALGQGPEFLTYFNYEAQQDKSGLPNDRFSAERPEGSISTLTIQRTEQRDSAMYRCASSLEAGPQDTGELFFGEGSRLTVL.

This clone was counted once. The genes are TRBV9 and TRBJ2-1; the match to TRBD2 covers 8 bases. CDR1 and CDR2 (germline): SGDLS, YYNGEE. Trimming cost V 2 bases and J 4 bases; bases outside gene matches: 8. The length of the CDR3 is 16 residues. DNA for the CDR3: TGTGCCAGCAGCGTCGTCAGCGGGGGACCGTACAATGAGCAGTTCTTC. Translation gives CASSVVSGGPYNEQFF.

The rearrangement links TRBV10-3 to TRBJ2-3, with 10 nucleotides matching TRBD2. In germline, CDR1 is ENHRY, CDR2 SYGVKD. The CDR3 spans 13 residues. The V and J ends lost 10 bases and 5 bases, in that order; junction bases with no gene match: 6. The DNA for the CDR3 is TGTGCCAGCCGAAGACTAGCGGGAGATACGCAGTATTTT. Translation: CASRRLAGDTQYF.

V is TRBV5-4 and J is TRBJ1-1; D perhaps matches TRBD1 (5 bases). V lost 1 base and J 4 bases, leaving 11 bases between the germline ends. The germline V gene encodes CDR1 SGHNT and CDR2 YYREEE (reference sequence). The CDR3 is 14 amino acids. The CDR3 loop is CASSLTQGGTEAFF. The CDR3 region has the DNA TGTGCCAGCAGCTTGACCCAGGGCGGCACTGAAGCTTTCTTT.

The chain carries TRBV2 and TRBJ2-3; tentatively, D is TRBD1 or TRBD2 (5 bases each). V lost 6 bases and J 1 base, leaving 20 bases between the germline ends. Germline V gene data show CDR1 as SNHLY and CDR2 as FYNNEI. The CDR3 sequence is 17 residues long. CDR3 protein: CASSSGPTAGGTDTQYF. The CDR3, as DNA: TGTGCCAGCAGCTCGGGACCCACAGCTGGGGGCACAGATACGCAGTATTTT.

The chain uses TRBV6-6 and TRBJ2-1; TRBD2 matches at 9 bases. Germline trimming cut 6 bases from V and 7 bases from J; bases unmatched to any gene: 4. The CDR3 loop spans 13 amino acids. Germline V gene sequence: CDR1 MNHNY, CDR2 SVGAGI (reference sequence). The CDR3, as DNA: TGTGCCAGCAGGACTGCGGGAGGGAATGAGCAGTTCTTC. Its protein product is CASRTAGGNEQFF.

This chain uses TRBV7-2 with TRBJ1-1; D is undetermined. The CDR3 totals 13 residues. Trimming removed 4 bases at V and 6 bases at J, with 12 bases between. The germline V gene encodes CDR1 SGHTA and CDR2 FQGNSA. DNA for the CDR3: TGTGCCAGCAGCTCGGCCAATGGGGCTGAAGCTTTCTTT. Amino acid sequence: CASSSANGAEAFF. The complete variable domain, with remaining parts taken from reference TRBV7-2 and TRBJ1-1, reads GAGVSQSPSNKVTEKGKDVELRCDPISGHTALYWYRQSLGQGLEFLIYFQGNSAPDKSGLPSDRFSAERTGGSVSTLTIQRTQQEDSAVYLCASSSANGAEAFFGQGTRLTVV.

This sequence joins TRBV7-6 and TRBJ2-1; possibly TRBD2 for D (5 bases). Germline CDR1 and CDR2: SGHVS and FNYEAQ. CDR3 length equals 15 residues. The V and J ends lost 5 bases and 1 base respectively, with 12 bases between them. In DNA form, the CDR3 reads TGTGCCAGCAGCGGAGAAACGGGATCCTACAATGAGCAGTTCTTC. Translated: CASSGETGSYNEQFF.

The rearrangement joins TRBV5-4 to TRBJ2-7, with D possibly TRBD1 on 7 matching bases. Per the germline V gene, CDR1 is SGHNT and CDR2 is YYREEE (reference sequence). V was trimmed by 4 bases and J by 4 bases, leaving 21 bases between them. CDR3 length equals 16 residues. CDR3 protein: CASSPSAGGGYYEQYF. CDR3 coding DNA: TGTGCCAGCAGCCCCTCGGCAGGGGGAGGTTATTACGAGCAGTACTTC.

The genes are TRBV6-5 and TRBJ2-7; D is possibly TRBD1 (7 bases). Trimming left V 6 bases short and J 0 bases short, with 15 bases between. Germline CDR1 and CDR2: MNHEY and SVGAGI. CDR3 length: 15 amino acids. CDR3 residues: CASRSDREVSYEQYF. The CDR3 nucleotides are TGTGCCAGCAGATCCGACAGGGAGGTCTCCTACGAGCAGTACTTC.

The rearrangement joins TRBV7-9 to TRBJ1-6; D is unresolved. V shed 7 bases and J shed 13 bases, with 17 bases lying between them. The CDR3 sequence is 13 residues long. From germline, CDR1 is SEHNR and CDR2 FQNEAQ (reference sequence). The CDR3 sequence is CASTKEPPRPLHF. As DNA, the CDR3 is TGTGCCAGCACCAAAGAACCCCCCCGGCCCCTCCACTTT.

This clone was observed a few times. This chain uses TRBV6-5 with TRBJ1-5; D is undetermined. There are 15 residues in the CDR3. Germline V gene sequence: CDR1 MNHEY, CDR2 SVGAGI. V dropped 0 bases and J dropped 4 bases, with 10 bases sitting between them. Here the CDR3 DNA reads TGTGCCAGCAGTTACTCCCCAGACCAAAATCAGCCCCAGCATTTT. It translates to CASSYSPDQNQPQHF.

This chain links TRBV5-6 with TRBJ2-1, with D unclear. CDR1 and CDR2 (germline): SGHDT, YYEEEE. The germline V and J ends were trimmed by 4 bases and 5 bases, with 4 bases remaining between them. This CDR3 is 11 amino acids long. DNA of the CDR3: TGTGCCAGCAGCAGACACAATGAGCAGTTCTTC. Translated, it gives CASSRHNEQFF. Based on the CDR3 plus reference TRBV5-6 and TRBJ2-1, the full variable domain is DAGVTQSPTHLIKTRGQQVTLRCSPKSGHDTVSWYQQALGQGPQFIFQYYEEEERQRGNFPDRFSGHQFPNYSSELNVNALLLGDSALYLCASSRHNEQFFGPGTRLTVL.

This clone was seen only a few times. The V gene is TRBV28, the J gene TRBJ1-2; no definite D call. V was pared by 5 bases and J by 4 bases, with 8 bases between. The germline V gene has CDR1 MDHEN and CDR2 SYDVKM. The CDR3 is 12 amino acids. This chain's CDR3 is CASSLQSYGYTF. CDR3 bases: TGTGCCAGCAGTCTCCAGAGCTATGGCTACACCTTC.

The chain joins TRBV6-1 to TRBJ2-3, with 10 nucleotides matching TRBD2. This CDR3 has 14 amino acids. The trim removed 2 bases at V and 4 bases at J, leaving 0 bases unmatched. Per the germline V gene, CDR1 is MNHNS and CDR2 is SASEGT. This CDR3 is CASSELAGADTQYF. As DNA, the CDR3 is TGTGCCAGCAGTGAACTAGCGGGAGCAGATACGCAGTATTTT.

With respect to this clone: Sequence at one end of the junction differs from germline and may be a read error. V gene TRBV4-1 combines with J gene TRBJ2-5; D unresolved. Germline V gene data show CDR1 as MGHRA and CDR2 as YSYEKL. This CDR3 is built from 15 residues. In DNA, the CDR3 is TGCGCCAGTAGCCAAGAAGCATCGGGCTTGTGGACCCAGTACTTC. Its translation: CASSQEASGLWTQYF.

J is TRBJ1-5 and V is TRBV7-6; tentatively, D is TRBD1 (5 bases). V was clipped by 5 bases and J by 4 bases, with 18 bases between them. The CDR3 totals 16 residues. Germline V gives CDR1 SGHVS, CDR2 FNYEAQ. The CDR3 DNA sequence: TGTGCCAGCAGCCCCCGGGGTCGGGGGAGTAATCAGCCCCAGCATTTT. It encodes CASSPRGRGSNQPQHF.

The CDR3 is CASSLSAGGTIGTEAFF. The CDR3 DNA follows: TGTGCCAGCAGTTTATCGGCGGGCGGGACTATTGGGACTGAAGCTTTCTTT. This chain links TRBV28 with TRBJ1-1; D possibly corresponds to TRBD1 (5 bases). Deletions cut 1 base from V and 5 bases from J, with 20 bases between. The CDR3 spans 17 residues. The germline CDR1 and CDR2 sequences are MDHEN and SYDVKM.

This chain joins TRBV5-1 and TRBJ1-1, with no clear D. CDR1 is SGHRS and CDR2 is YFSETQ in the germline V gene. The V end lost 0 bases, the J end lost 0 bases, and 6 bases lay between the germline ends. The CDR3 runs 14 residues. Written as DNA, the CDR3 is TGCGCCAGCAGCTTGGATGGGCTGAACACTGAAGCTTTCTTT. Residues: CASSLDGLNTEAFF.

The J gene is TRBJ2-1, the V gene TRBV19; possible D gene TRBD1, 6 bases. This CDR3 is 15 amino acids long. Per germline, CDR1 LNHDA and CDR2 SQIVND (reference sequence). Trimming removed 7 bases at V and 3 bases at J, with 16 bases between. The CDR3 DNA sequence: TGTGCCAGTACCCTAGGGACATTAAGCTACAATGAGCAGTTCTTC. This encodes CASTLGTLSYNEQFF.

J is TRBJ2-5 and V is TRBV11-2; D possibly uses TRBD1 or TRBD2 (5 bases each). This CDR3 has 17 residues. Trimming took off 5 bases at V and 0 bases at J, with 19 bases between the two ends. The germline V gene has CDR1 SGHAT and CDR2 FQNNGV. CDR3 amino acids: CASSLGTAATYQETQYF. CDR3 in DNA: TGTGCCAGCAGCCTAGGGACGGCAGCCACGTACCAAGAGACCCAGTACTTC.

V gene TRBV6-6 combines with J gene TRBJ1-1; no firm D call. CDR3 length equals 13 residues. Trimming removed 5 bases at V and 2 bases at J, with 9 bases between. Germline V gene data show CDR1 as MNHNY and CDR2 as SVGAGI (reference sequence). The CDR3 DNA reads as TGTGCCAGCAGTGCAACCTTAAACACTGAAGCTTTCTTT. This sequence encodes CASSATLNTEAFF.

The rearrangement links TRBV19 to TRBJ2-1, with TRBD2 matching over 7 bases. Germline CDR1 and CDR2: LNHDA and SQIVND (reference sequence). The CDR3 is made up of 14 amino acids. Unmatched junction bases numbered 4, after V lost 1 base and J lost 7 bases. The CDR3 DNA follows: TGTGCCAGTAGTATAGGGTGGGGGGGGAATGAGCAGTTCTTC. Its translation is CASSIGWGGNEQFF.

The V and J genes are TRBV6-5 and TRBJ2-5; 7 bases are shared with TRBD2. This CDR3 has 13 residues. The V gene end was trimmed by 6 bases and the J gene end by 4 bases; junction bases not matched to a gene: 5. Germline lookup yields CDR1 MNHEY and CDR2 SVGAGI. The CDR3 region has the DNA TGTGCCAGCAGACTCTCGGGAGGAGAGACCCAGTACTTC. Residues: CASRLSGGETQYF.

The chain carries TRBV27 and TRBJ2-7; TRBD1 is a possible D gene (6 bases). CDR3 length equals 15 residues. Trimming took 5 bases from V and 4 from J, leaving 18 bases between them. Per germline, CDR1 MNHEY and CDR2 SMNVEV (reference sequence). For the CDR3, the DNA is TGTGCCAGCAGTCCTAACTCCGGGACAAATTACGAGCAGTACTTC. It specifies CASSPNSGTNYEQYF.

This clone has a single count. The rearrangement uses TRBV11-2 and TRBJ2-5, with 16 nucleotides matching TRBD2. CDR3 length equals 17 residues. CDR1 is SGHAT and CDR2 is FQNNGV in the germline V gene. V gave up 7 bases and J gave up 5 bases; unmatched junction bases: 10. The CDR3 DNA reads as TGTGCCAGCACCTCTGGGACTAGCGGGGGGGTATGGGAGACCCAGTACTTC. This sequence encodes CASTSGTSGGVWETQYF.